This T cell receptor beta chain came from a study of CD8+CD57+ T cells in acquired aplastic anemia. The overall study: Roughly 3 ug was the average amount of DNA from sorted CD4+ and CD8+ cells. Healthy donors yielded roughly 11 million CD4+ cell reads on average. Findings of the study overall: Patients showed no significant difference from controls in CD8+ Simpson's diversity.

This clonotype appeared many times. The antigen is undetermined. CDR1 is SGHTA, CDR2 FQGTGA, per germline. The CDR3 is 17 amino acids. The V and J ends lost 4 bases and 6 bases, in that order; junction bases with no gene match: 13. Genomic DNA acted as the template from which TCR beta VDJ combination and CDR3 sequence profiling were carried out. TCRdb recomputed calls from the reads with MiXCR, one row per CDR3 protein. In the table there are 150,000 to 200,000 distinct CDR3 sequences, approximately 44% of which are singletons. The sequence was collected from a human donor in good health. The chain has TRBV7-3 and TRBJ2-3; 10 bases agree with TRBD2. Sequenced input: sorted CD4+, CD8+, or CD8+CD57+ T cells (not recorded which) from PBMCs. The CDR3 loop reads CASSSRLPRLAGDTQYF. The CDR3 DNA follows: TGTGCCAGCAGCTCCCGATTACCGAGACTAGCGGGTGATACGCAGTATTTT.